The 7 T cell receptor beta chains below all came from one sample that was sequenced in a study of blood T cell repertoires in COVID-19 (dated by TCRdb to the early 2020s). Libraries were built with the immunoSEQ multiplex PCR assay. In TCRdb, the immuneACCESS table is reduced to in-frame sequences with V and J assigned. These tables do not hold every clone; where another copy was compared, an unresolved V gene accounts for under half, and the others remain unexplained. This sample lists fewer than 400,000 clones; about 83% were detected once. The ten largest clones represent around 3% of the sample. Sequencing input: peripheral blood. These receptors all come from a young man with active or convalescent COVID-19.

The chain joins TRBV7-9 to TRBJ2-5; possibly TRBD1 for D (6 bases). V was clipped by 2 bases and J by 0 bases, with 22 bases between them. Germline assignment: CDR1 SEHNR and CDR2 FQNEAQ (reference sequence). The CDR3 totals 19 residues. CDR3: CASSLTRKTGTSNQETQYF. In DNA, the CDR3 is TGTGCCAGCAGCTTAACTCGAAAGACCGGGACATCTAACCAAGAGACCCAGTACTTC.

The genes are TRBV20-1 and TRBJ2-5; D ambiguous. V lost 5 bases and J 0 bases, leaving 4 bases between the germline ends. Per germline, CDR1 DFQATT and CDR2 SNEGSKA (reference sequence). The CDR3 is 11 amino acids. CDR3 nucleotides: TGCAGTGCTTATTACCAAGAGACCCAGTACTTC. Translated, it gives CSAYYQETQYF.

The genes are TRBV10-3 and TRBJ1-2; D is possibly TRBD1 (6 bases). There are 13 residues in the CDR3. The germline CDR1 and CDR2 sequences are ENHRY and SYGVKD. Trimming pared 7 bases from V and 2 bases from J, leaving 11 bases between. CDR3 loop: CAIKGQQNYGYTF. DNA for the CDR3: TGTGCCATCAAAGGACAGCAGAACTATGGCTACACCTTC.

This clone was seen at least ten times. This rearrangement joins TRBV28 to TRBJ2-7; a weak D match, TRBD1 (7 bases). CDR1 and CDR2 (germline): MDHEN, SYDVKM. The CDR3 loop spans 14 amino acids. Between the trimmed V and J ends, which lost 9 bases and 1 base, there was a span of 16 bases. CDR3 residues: CASQTTGRSYEQYF. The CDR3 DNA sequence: TGTGCCAGTCAGACGACAGGGAGGTCCTACGAGCAGTACTTC.

CDR3 residues: CASSQDSSAINTIYF. DNA for the CDR3: TGCGCCAGCAGCCAAGATAGTTCAGCGATAAACACCATATATTTT. The chain has TRBV4-1 and TRBJ1-3; D not certain. The CDR3 extends over 15 amino acids. Germline assignment: CDR1 MGHRA and CDR2 YSYEKL. The germline V and J ends were trimmed by 0 bases and 6 bases, with 12 bases remaining between them.

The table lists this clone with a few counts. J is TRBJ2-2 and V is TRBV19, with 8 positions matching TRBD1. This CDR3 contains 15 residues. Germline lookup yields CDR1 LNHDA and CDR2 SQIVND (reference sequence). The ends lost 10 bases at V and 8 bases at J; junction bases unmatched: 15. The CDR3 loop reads CATSEGQAARGELFF. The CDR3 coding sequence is TGTGCCACGAGTGAGGGACAGGCCGCAAGAGGGGAGCTGTTTTTT.

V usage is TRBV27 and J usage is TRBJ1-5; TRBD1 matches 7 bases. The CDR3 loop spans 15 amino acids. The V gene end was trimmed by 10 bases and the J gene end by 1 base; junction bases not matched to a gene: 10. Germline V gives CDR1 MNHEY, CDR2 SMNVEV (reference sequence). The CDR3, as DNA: TGTGCCACCCGTCGAGGGGGCCTAAGCAATCAGCCCCAGCATTTT. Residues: CATRRGGLSNQPQHF.